This T cell receptor beta chain was sequenced during a study of cytomegalovirus exposure and HLA in healthy donors. Germline CDR1 is MDHEN and CDR2 is SYDVKM. The CDR3 spans 14 residues. V was pared by 2 bases and J by 11 bases, with 9 bases of the junction left unmatched. Broader study findings: Judged likely to be a sequencing artifact was a cluster of highly shared sequence variants.

Primers: 60 Vbeta forward and 13 Jbeta reverse. TCRdb's copy holds only in-frame clones and misses some; the assay was immunoSEQ multiplex PCR. This repertoire includes 65,000 to 95,000 clones. As regards this clone: Its matching antigen is unknown.

Among the donors, all were healthy bone marrow donors. The sequenced sample consisted of PBMCs. The sequence came from a female donor in good health and CMV-seropositive. The chain employs TRBV28 and TRBJ2-5; 9 positions agree with TRBD1. CDR3 DNA: TGTGCCAGCAGTTTAGTGGACAGGGGTTGGGAGCAGTACTTC. Its protein is CASSLVDRGWEQYF.